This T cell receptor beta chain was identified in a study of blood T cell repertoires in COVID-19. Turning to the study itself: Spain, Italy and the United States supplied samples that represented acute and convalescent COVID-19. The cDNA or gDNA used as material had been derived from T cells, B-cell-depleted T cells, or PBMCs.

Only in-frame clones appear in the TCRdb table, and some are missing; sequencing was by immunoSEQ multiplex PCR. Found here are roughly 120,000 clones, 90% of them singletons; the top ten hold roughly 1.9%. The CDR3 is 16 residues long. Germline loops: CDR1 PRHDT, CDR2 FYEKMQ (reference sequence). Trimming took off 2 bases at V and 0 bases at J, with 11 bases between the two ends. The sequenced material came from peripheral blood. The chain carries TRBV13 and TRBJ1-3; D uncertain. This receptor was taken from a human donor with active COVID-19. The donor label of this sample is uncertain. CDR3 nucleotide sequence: TGTGCCAGCAGCTTACGCCTTATCGGCTCTGGAAACACCATATATTTT. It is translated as CASSLRLIGSGNTIYF.